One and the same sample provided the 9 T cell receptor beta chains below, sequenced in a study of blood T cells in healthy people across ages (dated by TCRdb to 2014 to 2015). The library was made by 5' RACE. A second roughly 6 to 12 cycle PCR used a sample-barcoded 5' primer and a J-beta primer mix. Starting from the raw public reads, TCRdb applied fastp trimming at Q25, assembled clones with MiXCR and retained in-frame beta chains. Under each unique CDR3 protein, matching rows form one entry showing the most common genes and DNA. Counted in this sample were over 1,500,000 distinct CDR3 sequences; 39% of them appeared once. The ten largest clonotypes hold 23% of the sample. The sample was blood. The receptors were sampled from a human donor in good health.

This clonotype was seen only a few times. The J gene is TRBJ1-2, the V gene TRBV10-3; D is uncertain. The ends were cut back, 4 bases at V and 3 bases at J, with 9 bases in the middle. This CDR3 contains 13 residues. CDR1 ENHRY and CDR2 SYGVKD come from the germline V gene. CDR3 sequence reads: CAISARTDYGYTF. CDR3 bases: TGTGCCATCAGTGCACGGACGGACTATGGCTACACCTTC.

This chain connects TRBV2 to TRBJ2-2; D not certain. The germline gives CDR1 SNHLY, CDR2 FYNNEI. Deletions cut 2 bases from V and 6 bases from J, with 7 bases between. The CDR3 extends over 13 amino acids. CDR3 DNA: TGTGCCAGCAGTGAAACCGCAGCCGGGGAGCTGTTTTTT. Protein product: CASSETAAGELFF.

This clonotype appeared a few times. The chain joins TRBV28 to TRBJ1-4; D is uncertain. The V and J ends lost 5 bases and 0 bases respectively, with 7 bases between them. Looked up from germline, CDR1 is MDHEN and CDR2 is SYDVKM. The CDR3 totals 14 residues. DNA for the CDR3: TGTGCCAGCAGTCTTATCGCAACTAATGAAAAACTGTTTTTT. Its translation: CASSLIATNEKLFF.

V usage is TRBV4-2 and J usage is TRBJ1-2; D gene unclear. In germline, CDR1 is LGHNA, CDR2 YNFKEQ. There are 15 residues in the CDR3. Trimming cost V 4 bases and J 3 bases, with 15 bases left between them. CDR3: CASSRDEPRYYGYTF. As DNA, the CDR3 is TGTGCCAGCAGCCGAGATGAGCCCCGGTACTATGGCTACACCTTC.

The CDR3 loop reads CSARDPSGGHYEQYF. CDR3 DNA: TGCAGTGCTAGAGATCCTAGCGGGGGGCACTACGAGCAGTACTTC. The rearrangement links TRBV20-1 to TRBJ2-7; 11 nucleotides agree with TRBD2. The germline V gene has CDR1 DFQATT and CDR2 SNEGSKA (reference sequence). This CDR3 has 15 amino acids. The junction had 4 bases not matched to a gene; V was cut back by 0 bases and J by 3 bases.

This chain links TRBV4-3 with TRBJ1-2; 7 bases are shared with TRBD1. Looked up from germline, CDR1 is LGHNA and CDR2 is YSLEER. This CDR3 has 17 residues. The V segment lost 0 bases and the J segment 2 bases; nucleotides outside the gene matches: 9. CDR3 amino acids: CASSQDLRGIENYGYTF. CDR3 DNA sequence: TGCGCCAGCAGCCAAGATCTCAGGGGGATTGAGAACTATGGCTACACCTTC.

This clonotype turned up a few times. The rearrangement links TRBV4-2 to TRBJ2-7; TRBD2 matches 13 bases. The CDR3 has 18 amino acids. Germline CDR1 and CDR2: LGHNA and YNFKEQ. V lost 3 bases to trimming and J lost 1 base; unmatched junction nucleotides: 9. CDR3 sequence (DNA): TGTGCCAGCAGCCACATGACTAGCGGGGGGACGTTATCCTACGAGCAGTACTTC. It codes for CASSHMTSGGTLSYEQYF.

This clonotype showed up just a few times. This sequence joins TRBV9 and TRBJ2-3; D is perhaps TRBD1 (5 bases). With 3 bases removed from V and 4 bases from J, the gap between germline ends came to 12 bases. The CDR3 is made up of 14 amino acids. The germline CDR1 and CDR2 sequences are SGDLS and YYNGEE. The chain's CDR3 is CASSGGPGADTQYF. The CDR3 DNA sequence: TGTGCCAGCAGCGGGGGCCCCGGCGCAGATACGCAGTATTTT.

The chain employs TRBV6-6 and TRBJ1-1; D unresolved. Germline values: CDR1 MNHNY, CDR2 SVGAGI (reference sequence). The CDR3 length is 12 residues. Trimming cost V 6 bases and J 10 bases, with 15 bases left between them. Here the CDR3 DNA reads TGTGCCAGCAGCCAGCAATGGGAGGTAGCTTTCTTT. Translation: CASSQQWEVAFF.